Shown below are 10 T cell receptor beta chains from a single sample sequenced in a study of naive and memory T cell subsets. Both TRBC1 and TRBC2 were covered by a beta constant-region primer of two equimolar oligonucleotides. TCRdb re-derived calls from the UMI-ligation and nested PCR reads in MiXCR, one entry per CDR3 protein. The sample shows roughly 98,000 distinct CDR3 sequences, 7% to 8% of them seen only once. Sequencing was done on a sample of central memory CD4+ T cells from blood. These receptors all come from a human donor in good health.

This chain links TRBV12-3 or TRBV12-4 with TRBJ2-2; the D gene is possibly TRBD2 (6 bases). The CDR3 contains 15 residues. V lost 2 bases, J lost 6 bases, and 13 bases lay in between. The CDR3 bases are TGTGCCAGCAGTTTATCCGGGAGACTCTCCGGGGAGCTGTTTTTT. Its protein product is CASSLSGRLSGELFF.

V and J are TRBV28 and TRBJ1-6; a possible D gene is TRBD1 (6 bases). V shed 5 bases and J shed 9 bases, with 14 bases lying between them. The CDR3 spans 14 residues. The germline CDR1 and CDR2 sequences are MDHEN and SYDVKM. The CDR3 coding sequence is TGTGCCAGCAGTCGGGGGGGGGCTGGTTCACCCCTCCACTTT. Its translation is CASSRGGAGSPLHF.

This clonotype was counted between two and nine times. The chain recombines TRBV28 with TRBJ2-1, with D possibly being TRBD1 or TRBD2 (5 bases each). CDR3 length: 15 residues. From germline, CDR1 is MDHEN and CDR2 SYDVKM. V was cut by 6 bases and J by 9 bases, with 21 bases left in between. CDR3 bases: TGTGCCAGCAGCGGGGCTACAACCGGAAACGGTGAGCAGTTCTTC. As protein: CASSGATTGNGEQFF.

This clonotype has at least ten counts. J is TRBJ1-4 and V is TRBV4-3, with 8 bases identical to TRBD1. The trim removed 3 bases at V and 7 bases at J, leaving 7 bases unmatched. The CDR3 is 15 amino acids. Germline V gene sequence: CDR1 LGHNA, CDR2 YSLEER. The CDR3 DNA reads as TGCGCCAGCAGCCACGCCGGGACAGGTGGTGAAAAACTGTTTTTT. Translated, it gives CASSHAGTGGEKLFF.

This clonotype has at least ten counts. J is TRBJ1-5 and V is TRBV6-2 or TRBV6-3; D perhaps matches TRBD1 (5 bases). Germline CDR1 and CDR2: MNHEY and SVGEGT. Trimming pared 5 bases from V and 0 bases from J, leaving 14 bases between. This CDR3 has 16 amino acids. The CDR3 loop is CASSPGPPISNQPQHF. The CDR3 nucleotides read TGTGCCAGCAGTCCGGGACCGCCCATTAGCAATCAGCCCCAGCATTTT.

This clonotype was observed many times. The V call is TRBV7-9, the J call TRBJ1-2, with D unclear. The CDR3 contains 15 residues. CDR1 is SEHNR and CDR2 is FQNEAQ in the germline V gene (reference sequence). V dropped 0 bases and J dropped 1 base, with 9 bases sitting between them. In DNA, the CDR3 is TGTGCCAGCAGCTTAGCGGTCGACTTTAACTATGGCTACACCTTC. Translated: CASSLAVDFNYGYTF.

The chain has TRBV2 and TRBJ2-1; 8 nucleotides align to TRBD2. Trimming at V came to 2 bases and at J to 4 bases, leaving 4 bases not matched to a gene. CDR1 is SNHLY and CDR2 is FYNNEI in the germline V gene. The CDR3 contains 15 residues. The DNA for the CDR3 is TGTGCCAGCAGTGAACAGGTAGCGGGGTACAATGAGCAGTTCTTC. It encodes CASSEQVAGYNEQFF. Full variable domain (outside the CDR3, taken from reference TRBV2 and TRBJ2-1): EPEVTQTPSHQVTQMGQEVILRCVPISNHLYFYWYRQILGQKVEFLVSFYNNEISEKSEIFDDQFSVERPDGSNFTLKIRSTKLEDSAMYFCASSEQVAGYNEQFFGPGTRLTVL.

This clonotype has more than one count but fewer than ten. The V call is TRBV6-1, the J call TRBJ2-3, with a possible D match to TRBD2 (5 bases). Germline V gene data show CDR1 as MNHNS and CDR2 as SASEGT. The CDR3 runs to 12 residues. The ends were cut back, 6 bases at V and 6 bases at J, with 10 bases in the middle. In DNA, the CDR3 is TGTGCCAGCAGGAAGGACTGGGATACGCAGTATTTT. As protein: CASRKDWDTQYF.

This clonotype was seen many times. The chain uses TRBV7-8 and TRBJ2-3, with D possibly TRBD2 on 5 matching bases. From germline, CDR1 is SGHVS and CDR2 FQNEAQ. The CDR3 consists of 14 residues. Trimming stripped 3 bases from V and 4 bases from J, with 11 bases between. CDR3 sequence: CASSFRPGSDTQYF. CDR3 DNA sequence: TGTGCCAGCAGCTTCAGGCCGGGGTCAGATACGCAGTATTTT. The variable domain in full, completed from reference TRBV7-8 and TRBJ2-3, reads GAGVSQSPRYKVAKRGQDVALRCDPISGHVSLFWYQQALGQGPEFLTYFQNEAQLDKSGLPSDRFFAERPEGSVSTLKIQRTQQEDSAVYLCASSFRPGSDTQYFGPGTRLTVL.

The table lists this clonotype with many counts. This chain connects TRBV7-3 to TRBJ2-2, with D uncertain. V was trimmed by 6 bases and J by 4 bases, leaving 9 bases between them. Germline CDR1 is SGHTA and CDR2 is FQGTGA. The CDR3 is made up of 13 amino acids. Here the CDR3 DNA reads TGTGCCAGCAGTTTCAAAACCACCGGGGAGCTGTTTTTT. Translated: CASSFKTTGELFF.